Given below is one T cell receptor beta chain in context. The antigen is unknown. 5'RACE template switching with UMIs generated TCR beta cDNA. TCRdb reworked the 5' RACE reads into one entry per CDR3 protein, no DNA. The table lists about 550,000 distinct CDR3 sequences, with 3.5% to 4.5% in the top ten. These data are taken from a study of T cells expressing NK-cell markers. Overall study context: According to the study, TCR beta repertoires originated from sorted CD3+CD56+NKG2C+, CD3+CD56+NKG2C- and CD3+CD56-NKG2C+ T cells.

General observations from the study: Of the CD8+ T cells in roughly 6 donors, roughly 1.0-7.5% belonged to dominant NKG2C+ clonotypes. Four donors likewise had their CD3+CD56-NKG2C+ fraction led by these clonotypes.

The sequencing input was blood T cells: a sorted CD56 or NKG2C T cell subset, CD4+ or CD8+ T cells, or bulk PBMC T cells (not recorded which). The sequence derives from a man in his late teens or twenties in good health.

The CDR3 loop is CASTKSRAEQETQYF. The chain employs TRBV7-9 and TRBJ2-5; TCRdb picks TRBD2, but there is no DNA to check that call. CDR1 is SEHNR and CDR2 is FQNEAQ in the germline V gene (reference sequence). CDR3 length: 15 residues. Based on the CDR3 plus reference TRBV7-9 and TRBJ2-5, the full variable domain is DTGVSQNPRHKITKRGQNVTFRCDPISEHNRLYWYRQTLGQGPEFLTYFQNEAQLEKSRLLSDRFSAERPKGSFSTLEIQRTEQGDSAMYLCASTKSRAEQETQYFGPGTRLLVL.